A selection of T cell receptor beta chains follows, all from one sample in a study of post-analysis software for immune sequencing data. TCRdb recomputed calls from the PCR reads with MiXCR, one row per CDR3 protein. Of 750,000 to 950,000 distinct CDR3 sequences listed, 40% to 55% are singletons. The sequencing input was blood. The receptors come from a girl aged 10-17 years with multiple sclerosis. Each CDR3 is given with its conserved first and last residue. Fields, in order: clone size, V gene, J gene, D gene, CDR3 DNA, CDR3 protein. The D gene is left open where the match is weak. Clone size is given for some rows only: seen once, a few or many times, or a class if the clone is expanded.

clone size: few; V gene: TRBV6-6; J gene: TRBJ1-4; D gene: TRBD1; CDR3 DNA: TGTGCCAGTAGTCAGACAGGGGCCGCTAATGAAAAACTGTTTTTT; CDR3 protein: CASSQTGAANEKLFF
clone size: few; V gene: TRBV10-2; J gene: TRBJ2-1; D gene: TRBD2; CDR3 DNA: TGCGCCAGCAGTGAGTCGTGGGGACTAGGGAGCTCCTACAATGAGCAGTTCTTC; CDR3 protein: CASSESWGLGSSYNEQFF
clone size: .; V gene: TRBV5-6; J gene: TRBJ1-1; D gene: .; CDR3 DNA: TGTGCCAGCAGGCCTGCCGGGCAGGCGAACACTGAAGCTTTCTTT; CDR3 protein: CASRPAGQANTEAFF
clone size: .; V gene: TRBV7-8; J gene: TRBJ1-2; D gene: .; CDR3 DNA: TGTGCCAGCAGCACTCGGACAGTCGGGGACTGGGGCTACACCTTC; CDR3 protein: CASSTRTVGDWGYTF
clone size: few; V gene: TRBV5-1; J gene: TRBJ1-2; D gene: TRBD1; CDR3 DNA: TGCGCCAGCAGCACCGGACAGGCTGATGGCTACACCTTC; CDR3 protein: CASSTGQADGYTF
clone size: few; V gene: TRBV7-6; J gene: TRBJ2-3; D gene: TRBD1; CDR3 DNA: TGTGCCAGCAGCTCTTGGACAGGACACACAGATACGCAGTATTTT; CDR3 protein: CASSSWTGHTDTQYF
clone size: .; V gene: TRBV9; J gene: TRBJ2-7; D gene: .; CDR3 DNA: TGTGCCAGCAGCCCGGGGGCTAGCGCGACCTACGAGCAGTACTTC; CDR3 protein: CASSPGASATYEQYF
clone size: .; V gene: TRBV7-2; J gene: TRBJ2-1; D gene: .; CDR3 DNA: TGTGCCAGCAGCACCCCGGGCTCAAACAATGAGCAGTTCTTC; CDR3 protein: CASSTPGSNNEQFF
clone size: few; V gene: TRBV20-1; J gene: TRBJ2-5; D gene: TRBD2; CDR3 DNA: TGCAGTGCCCCGGGACTAGCGGGAGAAGAGACCCAGTACTTC; CDR3 protein: CSAPGLAGEETQYF
clone size: .; V gene: TRBV19; J gene: TRBJ2-7; D gene: TRBD1; CDR3 DNA: TGTGCCAGTAGTATCCGAGGACAGGGGGAAAACGAGCAGTACTTC; CDR3 protein: CASSIRGQGENEQYF
clone size: few; V gene: TRBV4-1; J gene: TRBJ2-2; D gene: .; CDR3 DNA: TGCGCCAGCAGCCAAACCGGGGAGCTGTTTTTT; CDR3 protein: CASSQTGELFF
clone size: .; V gene: TRBV20-1; J gene: TRBJ2-5; D gene: .; CDR3 DNA: TGCAGTGCTAACTCCCCGGGTACGCCTCAAGAGACCCAGTACTTC; CDR3 protein: CSANSPGTPQETQYF
clone size: .; V gene: TRBV29-1; J gene: TRBJ2-3; D gene: .; CDR3 DNA: TGCAGCGCCCCCGTTAGGTCGGATACGCAGTATTTT; CDR3 protein: CSAPVRSDTQYF
clone size: .; V gene: TRBV7-9; J gene: TRBJ2-1; D gene: TRBD2; CDR3 DNA: TGTGCCAGCAGCTTGCCTCTGGGGAGCGGGAGGAATGAGCAGTTCTTC; CDR3 protein: CASSLPLGSGRNEQFF
clone size: .; V gene: TRBV28; J gene: TRBJ2-4; D gene: .; CDR3 DNA: TGTGCCAGCAGCTACAATCAGGGACAGTACTTC; CDR3 protein: CASSYNQGQYF
clone size: .; V gene: TRBV7-2; J gene: TRBJ2-5; D gene: .; CDR3 DNA: TGTGCCAGCAGCTTTGTCAGGGCCCAAGAGACCCAGTACTTC; CDR3 protein: CASSFVRAQETQYF
clone size: .; V gene: TRBV7-2; J gene: TRBJ2-5; D gene: TRBD1; CDR3 DNA: TGTGCCAGCAGCTTAGGAGACAGGGGGCAAGAGACCCAGTACTTC; CDR3 protein: CASSLGDRGQETQYF
clone size: .; V gene: TRBV5-6; J gene: TRBJ2-3; D gene: TRBD2; CDR3 DNA: TGTGCCAGCAGCTTGGCGGTAGCGGGAGGCGGAGATACGCAGTATTTT; CDR3 protein: CASSLAVAGGGDTQYF
clone size: .; V gene: TRBV20-1; J gene: TRBJ2-5; D gene: .; CDR3 DNA: TGCAGTGCTAGAGGAGGCGGACTCCGGGGAGAGACCCAGTACTTC; CDR3 protein: CSARGGGLRGETQYF
clone size: .; V gene: TRBV6-2/TRBV6-3; J gene: TRBJ2-7; D gene: .; CDR3 DNA: TGTGCCAGCAGTTCGAGGGTTTCCGCCCTCGAGCAGTACTTC; CDR3 protein: CASSSRVSALEQYF
clone size: few; V gene: TRBV12-3/TRBV12-4; J gene: TRBJ2-7; D gene: .; CDR3 DNA: TGTGCCAGCCGAGACAGCCTCTCCTACGAGCAGTACTTC; CDR3 protein: CASRDSLSYEQYF
clone size: few; V gene: TRBV7-9; J gene: TRBJ1-6; D gene: .; CDR3 DNA: TGTGCCAGCAGCCCTCAGGGAGCGCTGAATTCACCCCTCCACTTT; CDR3 protein: CASSPQGALNSPLHF
clone size: few; V gene: TRBV29-1; J gene: TRBJ1-2; D gene: TRBD1; CDR3 DNA: TGCAGCGTCTGGACAGGGGGTGGCTACACCTTC; CDR3 protein: CSVWTGGGYTF
clone size: few; V gene: TRBV20-1; J gene: TRBJ2-7; D gene: TRBD1; CDR3 DNA: TGCAGTGCTTCCGGGGGACAGGTCTTTTACGAGCAGTACTTC; CDR3 protein: CSASGGQVFYEQYF
clone size: few; V gene: TRBV9; J gene: TRBJ2-1; D gene: TRBD2; CDR3 DNA: TGTGCCAGCAGCGTGGACCCCGGGGGTAGCGGGAGGGCTAATGAGCAGTTCTTC; CDR3 protein: CASSVDPGGSGRANEQFF
clone size: .; V gene: TRBV20-1; J gene: TRBJ1-2; D gene: .; CDR3 DNA: TGCAGTGCTAGAGTTAAGGGACCAAACTATGGCTACACCTTC; CDR3 protein: CSARVKGPNYGYTF
clone size: .; V gene: TRBV27; J gene: TRBJ2-7; D gene: TRBD2; CDR3 DNA: TGTGCCAGCAGTCCCTCGGGGGGTACCCTTGAGTACTTC; CDR3 protein: CASSPSGGTLEYF
clone size: few; V gene: TRBV5-1; J gene: TRBJ2-1; D gene: .; CDR3 DNA: TGCGCCAGCAGCACTGGAGGGCCCGGAGGCAATGAGCAGTTCTTC; CDR3 protein: CASSTGGPGGNEQFF
clone size: .; V gene: TRBV28; J gene: TRBJ2-3; D gene: .; CDR3 DNA: TGTGCCAGCAGCCGCGCCCCCGGTCGGCGGAGCACGAGCACAGATACGCAGTATTTT; CDR3 protein: CASSRAPGRRSTSTDTQYF
clone size: .; V gene: TRBV12-3/TRBV12-4; J gene: TRBJ2-3; D gene: .; CDR3 DNA: TGTGCCAGCAGGGGTGACAGGACCCTCACAGATACGCAGTATTTT; CDR3 protein: CASRGDRTLTDTQYF
clone size: few; V gene: TRBV7-8; J gene: TRBJ2-7; D gene: .; CDR3 DNA: TGTGCCAGCAGCCAGTGGGGATTCCTTCCCTACGAGCAGTACTTC; CDR3 protein: CASSQWGFLPYEQYF
clone size: few; V gene: TRBV24-1; J gene: TRBJ2-1; D gene: .; CDR3 DNA: TGTGCCACCAGTGATTTGCTGGAAGGTGGGAGCAATGAGCAGTTCTTC; CDR3 protein: CATSDLLEGGSNEQFF
clone size: few; V gene: TRBV20-1; J gene: TRBJ2-7; D gene: .; CDR3 DNA: TGCAGTGCTATGAACCGTCACGAGCAGTACTTC; CDR3 protein: CSAMNRHEQYF
clone size: .; V gene: TRBV12-3/TRBV12-4; J gene: TRBJ2-1; D gene: TRBD2; CDR3 DNA: TGTGCCAGCAGGGACCCGCTAGCGGGAGTTTCGGAGCAGTTCTTC; CDR3 protein: CASRDPLAGVSEQFF
clone size: .; V gene: TRBV4-3; J gene: TRBJ1-1; D gene: .; CDR3 DNA: TGCGCCAGCAGCCAAGATTGGTCGGCAGGGATGAACACTGAAGCTTTCTTT; CDR3 protein: CASSQDWSAGMNTEAFF
clone size: .; V gene: TRBV10-3; J gene: TRBJ1-5; D gene: .; CDR3 DNA: TGTGCCATCAGTGAGTTCGACATGAATCAGCCCCAGCATTTT; CDR3 protein: CAISEFDMNQPQHF
clone size: .; V gene: TRBV5-1; J gene: TRBJ2-7; D gene: TRBD2; CDR3 DNA: TGCGCCAGCAGCTTGGCCTCGCGGGAGCCTCCCAATGAGCAGTACTTC; CDR3 protein: CASSLASREPPNEQYF
clone size: .; V gene: TRBV27; J gene: TRBJ1-1; D gene: .; CDR3 DNA: TGTGCCAGCAGGACAACGGGGACATCCATGAACACTGAAGCTTTCTTT; CDR3 protein: CASRTTGTSMNTEAFF
clone size: .; V gene: TRBV28; J gene: TRBJ2-5; D gene: .; CDR3 DNA: TGTGCCAGCAGTCGTCCGACAGGGACTGAAGAGACCCAGTACTTC; CDR3 protein: CASSRPTGTEETQYF
clone size: .; V gene: TRBV4-1; J gene: TRBJ2-4; D gene: TRBD1; CDR3 DNA: TGCGCCAGCAACGGTGACAGGGGGGAACCCCAGTACTTC; CDR3 protein: CASNGDRGEPQYF